This section outlines one T cell receptor (beta chain) sequence together with its context. Its antigen is undetermined. Reverse transcribing all isolated RNA meant expressed TCRB transcripts were sequenced. Clones were sequenced by immunoSEQ multiplex PCR, and TCRdb holds only the in-frame ones, with some missing. The sample lists around 280,000 clones; about 15% were seen once. On average, the one heparinised blood draw given by each donor was approximately 0.12 L. The data were obtained in a study of beta chain features in type 1 diabetes. Study conclusions and caveats: In all four CD4+ subsets, TCRB CDR3 length was significantly, moderately reduced in type 1 diabetes.

The CDR3 spans 14 residues. In germline, CDR1 is SGHTA, CDR2 FQGNSA. V gave up 4 bases and J gave up 7 bases; unmatched junction bases: 6. The rearrangement links TRBV7-2 to TRBJ2-7; 11 bases align to TRBD2. What was sequenced was naive CD4+ T cells from blood. This clonotype was obtained from a young man with type 1 diabetes. The CDR3 DNA follows: TGTGCCAGCAGCTCCCCTCGACTAGCGGGGGAGCAGTACTTC. It is translated as CASSSPRLAGEQYF.